These 14 T cell receptor beta chains were all obtained from the same sample, sequenced in a study of immune cell composition in non-small cell lung cancer (TCRdb year 2017). Library preparation employed the immunoSEQ multiplex PCR assay. Held by TCRdb, this immuneACCESS table contains in-frame sequences only and omits some clones. Under half of the omission traces to an unresolved V gene where checked; the cause of the rest is unknown. This sample is represented by several thousand clones; about 80% of them were singletons. The ten largest clones represent over 9.5% of the sample. Sequences were obtained from lung tumor tissue. These receptors came from a human donor with non-small cell lung cancer.

This chain links TRBV14 with TRBJ1-1; a weak D match, TRBD1 (5 bases). This CDR3 is built from 16 residues. In germline, CDR1 is SGHDN, CDR2 FVKESK. The ends were cut back, 2 bases at V and 0 bases at J, with 13 bases in the middle. The CDR3: CASSQLQAGMNTEAFF. In nucleotides, the CDR3 is TGTGCCAGCAGCCAACTTCAGGCAGGGATGAACACTGAAGCTTTCTTT.

The genes are TRBV6-1 and TRBJ1-1; 9 positions match TRBD1. Germline V gives CDR1 MNHNS, CDR2 SASEGT. This CDR3 comprises 16 residues. V lost 3 bases and J lost 5; bases outside the gene matches: 10. The CDR3: CASSETTGGARTEAFF. The CDR3 nucleotides are TGTGCCAGCAGTGAGACTACAGGGGGCGCGCGGACTGAAGCTTTCTTT.

The CDR3 DNA reads as TGTGCCAGCAGTGAAGCGTGGCCAGCTAACTATGGCTACACCTTC. Translated, it gives CASSEAWPANYGYTF. The chain links TRBV6-1 to TRBJ1-2, with D hard to call. This CDR3 has 15 residues. The germline V gene encodes CDR1 MNHNS and CDR2 SASEGT. Trimming stripped 0 bases from V and 0 bases from J, with 8 bases between.

This clone was recorded only once. The V and J genes are TRBV7-2 and TRBJ1-6; D unclear. V was cut by 5 bases and J by 7 bases, with 9 bases left in between. Germline loops: CDR1 SGHTA, CDR2 FQGNSA. The CDR3 is 13 residues long. CDR3 protein: CASSPSKNSPLHF. In nucleotides, the CDR3 is TGTGCCAGCAGCCCCAGTAAGAATTCACCCCTCCACTTT. Supplemented by reference TRBV7-2 and TRBJ1-6, the full variable domain reads GAGVSQSPSNKVTEKGKDVELRCDPISGHTALYWYRQSLGQGLEFLIYFQGNSAPDKSGLPSDRFSAERTGGSVSTLTIQRTQQEDSAVYLCASSPSKNSPLHFGNGTRLTVT.

V gene TRBV7-2 combines with J gene TRBJ1-3; D gene unclear. V was pared by 1 base and J by 4 bases, with 11 bases between. CDR1 is SGHTA, CDR2 FQGNSA, per germline. This CDR3 spans 15 amino acids. This CDR3 is CASSLVRGAGNTIYF. The CDR3 coding sequence is TGTGCCAGCAGCTTAGTTCGGGGAGCCGGAAACACCATATATTTT.

The chain carries TRBV5-1 and TRBJ2-1; 9 bases align to TRBD2. Germline lookup yields CDR1 SGHRS and CDR2 YFSETQ. The CDR3 extends over 15 amino acids. V was clipped by 1 base and J by 7 bases; unmatched bases: 6. The CDR3 region is CASSLWAGGMNEQFF. In nucleotides, the CDR3 is TGCGCCAGCAGCTTGTGGGCGGGGGGGATGAATGAGCAGTTCTTC.

This sequence joins TRBV19 and TRBJ2-1; weak D call: TRBD2 (6 bases). CDR3 size: 15 residues. The V gene's germline CDR1 is LNHDA and CDR2 SQIVND (reference sequence). V was cut by 5 bases and J by 0 bases, with 11 bases left in between. The CDR3 reads CASSETRSSYNEQFF. DNA of the CDR3: TGTGCCAGTAGTGAGACTAGAAGCTCCTACAATGAGCAGTTCTTC.

The chain carries TRBV2 and TRBJ2-7, with TRBD1 matching 9 bases. Trimming removed 7 bases from V and 6 bases from J; junction bases left unmatched: 13. The CDR3 totals 15 residues. From germline, CDR1 is SNHLY and CDR2 FYNNEI. This chain's CDR3 is CASTPRGTGSAEQYF. The CDR3 nucleotides read TGTGCCAGCACTCCCCGGGGGACAGGGTCGGCCGAGCAGTACTTC.

The chain uses TRBV2 and TRBJ2-7; the match to TRBD1 covers 7 bases. J gave up 10 bases and V 1 base, and 22 bases lay outside the gene matches. This CDR3 spans 18 amino acids. Germline CDR1 is SNHLY and CDR2 is FYNNEI. The CDR3 loop reads CASSEVGQRAERFYGQYF. The CDR3 DNA sequence: TGTGCCAGCAGTGAAGTGGGACAGAGAGCTGAGCGCTTCTACGGCCAGTACTTC.

This clone was counted once. A read error may produce the germline difference seen at one junction end. The chain has TRBV7-6 and TRBJ2-2; D call uncertain. The CDR3 length is 16 residues. Looked up from germline, CDR1 is SGHVS and CDR2 is FNYEAQ. In DNA form, the CDR3 reads TGTGCCAGCAGCTTAGGTCCCAGAACGAACAACGGGGAGCTGTTTTTT. It translates to CASSLGPRTNNGELFF.

This clone was detected a few times. CDR3 in DNA: TGTGCCAGCTCACCACCCGTAGCGGGAGTTATGAATGAGCAGTTCTTC. This sequence encodes CASSPPVAGVMNEQFF. The chain joins TRBV18 to TRBJ2-1, with 9 bases lining up with TRBD2. V lost 0 bases and J lost 7; bases outside the gene matches: 7. The germline V gene encodes CDR1 KGHSH and CDR2 LQKENI. The CDR3 totals 16 residues.

This chain uses TRBV7-9 with TRBJ2-3, with a tentative D call TRBD1 (5 bases). Germline V gene sequence: CDR1 SEHNR, CDR2 FQNEAQ (reference sequence). The CDR3 consists of 15 residues. Trimming pared 1 base from V and 2 bases from J, leaving 10 bases between. For the CDR3, the DNA is TGTGCCAGCAGCTTAGATGGCAGGGTCACAGATACGCAGTATTTT. The encoded protein is CASSLDGRVTDTQYF. The complete variable domain, with remaining parts taken from reference TRBV7-9 and TRBJ2-3, reads DTGVSQNPRHKITKRGQNVTFRCDPISEHNRLYWYRQTLGQGPEFLTYFQNEAQLEKSRLLSDRFSAERPKGSFSTLEIQRTEQGDSAMYLCASSLDGRVTDTQYFGPGTRLTVL.

The rearrangement joins TRBV5-1 to TRBJ2-1; 9 bases fit TRBD2. The CDR3 spans 13 residues. J lost 6 bases, V lost 6 bases, and 4 bases had no gene match. The V gene's germline CDR1 is SGHRS and CDR2 YFSETQ. The CDR3 DNA sequence: TGCGCCAGCAAGGTAGCGGGGGTCAATGAGCAGTTCTTC. As protein: CASKVAGVNEQFF. The full variable domain, with the rest looked up from reference TRBV5-1 and TRBJ2-1, is KAGVTQTPRYLIKTRGQQVTLSCSPISGHRSVSWYQQTPGQGLQFLFEYFSETQRNKGNFPGRFSGRQFSNSRSEMNVSTLELGDSALYLCASKVAGVNEQFFGPGTRLTVL.

V gene TRBV13 combines with J gene TRBJ2-5, with TRBD1 matching over 10 bases. Germline trimming cut 2 bases from V and 4 bases from J; bases unmatched to any gene: 7. The CDR3 loop spans 16 amino acids. Looked up from germline, CDR1 is PRHDT and CDR2 is FYEKMQ (reference sequence). The CDR3: CASSLRLDRGSETQYF. The DNA for the CDR3 is TGTGCCAGCAGCTTAAGACTGGACAGGGGGTCAGAGACCCAGTACTTC.